This TCR beta chain was identified in a study of control samples from healthy donors and cancer patients. The CDR3 totals 14 residues. Germline V gives CDR1 MNHEY, CDR2 SMNVEV (reference sequence). The V and J ends lost 5 bases and 7 bases respectively, with 14 bases between them. Produced via immunoSEQ multiplex PCR; TCRdb's table is partial and in-frame only. The sample lists some 54,000 clones, almost 96% occurring once. The chain links TRBV27 to TRBJ1-4; TRBD1 might be the D (6 bases). The specimen sequenced was blood. The source of this sequence is a woman aged 25 to 39 in good health. The CDR3 DNA sequence: TGTGCCAGCAGTCATCGGGACACATCTGAAAAACTGTTTTTT. It is translated as CASSHRDTSEKLFF.